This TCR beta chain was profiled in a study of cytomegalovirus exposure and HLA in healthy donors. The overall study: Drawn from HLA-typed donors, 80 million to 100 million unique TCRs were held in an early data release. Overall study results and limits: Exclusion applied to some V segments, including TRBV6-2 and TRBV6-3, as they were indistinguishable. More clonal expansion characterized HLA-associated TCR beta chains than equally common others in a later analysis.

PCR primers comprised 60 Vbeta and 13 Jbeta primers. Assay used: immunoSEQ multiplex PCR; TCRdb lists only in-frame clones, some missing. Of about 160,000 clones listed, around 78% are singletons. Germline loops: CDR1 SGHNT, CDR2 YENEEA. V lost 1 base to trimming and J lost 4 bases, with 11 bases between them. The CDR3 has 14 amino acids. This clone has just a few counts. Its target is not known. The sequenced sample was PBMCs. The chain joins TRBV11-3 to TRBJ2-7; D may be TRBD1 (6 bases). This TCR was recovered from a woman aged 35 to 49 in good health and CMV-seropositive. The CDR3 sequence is CASSLGGQGYEQYF. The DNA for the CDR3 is TGTGCCAGCAGCTTAGGGGGGCAGGGGTACGAGCAGTACTTC. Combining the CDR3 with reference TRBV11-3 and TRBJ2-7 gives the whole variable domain EAGVVQSPRYKIIEKKQPVAFWCNPISGHNTLYWYLQNLGQGPELLIRYENEEAVDDSQLPKDRFSAERLKGVDSTLKIQPAELGDSAVYLCASSLGGQGYEQYFGPGTRLTVT.